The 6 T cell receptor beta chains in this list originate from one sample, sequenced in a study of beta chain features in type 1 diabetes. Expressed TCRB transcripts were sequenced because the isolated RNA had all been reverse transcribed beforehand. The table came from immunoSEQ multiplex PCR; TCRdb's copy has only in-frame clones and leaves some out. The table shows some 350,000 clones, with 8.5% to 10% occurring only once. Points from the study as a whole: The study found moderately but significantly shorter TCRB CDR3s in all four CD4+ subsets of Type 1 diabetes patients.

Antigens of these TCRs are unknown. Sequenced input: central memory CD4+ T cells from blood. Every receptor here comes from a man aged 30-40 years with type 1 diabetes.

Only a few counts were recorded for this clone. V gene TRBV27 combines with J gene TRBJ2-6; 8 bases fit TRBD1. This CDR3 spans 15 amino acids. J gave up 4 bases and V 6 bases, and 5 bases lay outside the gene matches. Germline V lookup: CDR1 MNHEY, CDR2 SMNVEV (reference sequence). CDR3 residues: CASRSTGAGANVLTF. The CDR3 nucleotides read TGTGCCAGCAGATCGACAGGGGCCGGGGCCAACGTCCTGACTTTC.

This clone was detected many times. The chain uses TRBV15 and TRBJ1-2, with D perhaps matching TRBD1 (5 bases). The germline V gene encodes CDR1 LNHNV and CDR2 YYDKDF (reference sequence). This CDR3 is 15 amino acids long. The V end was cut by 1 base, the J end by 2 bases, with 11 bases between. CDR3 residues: CATSRGGRLNYGYTF. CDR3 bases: TGTGCCACCAGCAGAGGGGGACGTCTCAACTATGGCTACACCTTC.

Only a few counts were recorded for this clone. The CDR3 loop reads CASITFNTEAFF. CDR3 nucleotide sequence: TGTGCCAGCATCACCTTCAACACTGAAGCTTTCTTT. V and J are TRBV7-9 and TRBJ1-1; D call uncertain. This CDR3 region has 12 residues. The ends were cut back, 7 bases at V and 2 bases at J, with 8 bases in the middle. Germline V gene data show CDR1 as SEHNR and CDR2 as FQNEAQ (reference sequence).

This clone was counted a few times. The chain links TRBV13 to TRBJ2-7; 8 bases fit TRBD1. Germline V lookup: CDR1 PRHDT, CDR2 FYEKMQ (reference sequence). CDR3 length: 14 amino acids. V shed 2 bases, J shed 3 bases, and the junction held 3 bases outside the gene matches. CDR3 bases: TGTGCCAGCAGCTTACAGGGGGCTGGCTACGAGCAGTACTTC. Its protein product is CASSLQGAGYEQYF.

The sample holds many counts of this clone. The CDR3 nucleotides are TGTGCCTCCACTCCGGGGGGCAACATTCAGTACTTC. As protein: CASTPGGNIQYF. This rearrangement joins TRBV19 to TRBJ2-4, with D possibly TRBD2 on 7 matching bases. Trimming removed 11 bases from V and 7 bases from J, with 15 bases in between. The CDR3 has 12 amino acids. Germline assignment: CDR1 LNHDA and CDR2 SQIVND (reference sequence).

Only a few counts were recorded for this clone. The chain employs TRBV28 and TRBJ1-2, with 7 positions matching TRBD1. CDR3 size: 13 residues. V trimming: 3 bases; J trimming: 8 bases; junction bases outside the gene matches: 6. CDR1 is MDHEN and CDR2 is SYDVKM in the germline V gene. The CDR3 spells CASSLERGRGYTF. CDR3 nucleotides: TGTGCCAGCAGTTTGGAAAGGGGGCGGGGCTACACCTTC.